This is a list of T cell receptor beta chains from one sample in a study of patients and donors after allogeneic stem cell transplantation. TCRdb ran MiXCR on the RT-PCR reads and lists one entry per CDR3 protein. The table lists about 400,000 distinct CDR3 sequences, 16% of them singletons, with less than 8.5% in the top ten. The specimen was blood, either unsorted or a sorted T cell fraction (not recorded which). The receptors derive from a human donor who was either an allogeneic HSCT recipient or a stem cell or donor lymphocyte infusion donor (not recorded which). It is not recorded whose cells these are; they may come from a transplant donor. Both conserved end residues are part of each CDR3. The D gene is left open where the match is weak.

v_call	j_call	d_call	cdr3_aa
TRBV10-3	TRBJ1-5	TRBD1	CAIQDRNQPQHF
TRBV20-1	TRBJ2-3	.	CSARGGRGDRKYTDTQYF
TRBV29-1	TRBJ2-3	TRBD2	CSVEGGSTSSTDTQYF
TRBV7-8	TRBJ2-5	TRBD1	CASSLARDRGLKTQYF
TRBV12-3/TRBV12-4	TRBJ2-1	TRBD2	CASSFELAGGHDEQFF
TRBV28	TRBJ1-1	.	CKVDGGTMNTEAFF
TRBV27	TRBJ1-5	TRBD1	CASSSRQGKNQPQHF
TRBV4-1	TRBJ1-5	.	CASSQVGAGRQPQHF
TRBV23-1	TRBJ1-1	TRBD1	CASSHPRTGWSTEAFF
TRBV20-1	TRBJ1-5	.	CSARDSGRGSNQPQHF
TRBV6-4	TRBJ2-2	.	CASSHSTGELFF
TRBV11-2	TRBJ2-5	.	CASSSHGRLLETQYF
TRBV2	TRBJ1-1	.	CASRARRGHTEAFF
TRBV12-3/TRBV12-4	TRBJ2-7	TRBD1	CASSMTGEKIYEQYF
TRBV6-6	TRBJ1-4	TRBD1	CASTLRDRVFF
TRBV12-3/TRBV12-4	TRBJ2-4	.	CASSPLGTGNIQYF
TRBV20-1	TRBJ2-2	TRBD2	CSARMAGGTNTGELFF
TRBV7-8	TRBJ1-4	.	CASSLGGTLNEKLFF
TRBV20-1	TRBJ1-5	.	CSARGVGNQPQHF
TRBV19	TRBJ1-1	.	CASRKPPQGGNTEAFF
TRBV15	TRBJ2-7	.	CATSRDYGRYYEQYF
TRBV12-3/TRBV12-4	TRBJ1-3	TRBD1	CASSPSPGQGSGNTIYF
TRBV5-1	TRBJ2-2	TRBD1	CASSPWAASGGANTGELFF